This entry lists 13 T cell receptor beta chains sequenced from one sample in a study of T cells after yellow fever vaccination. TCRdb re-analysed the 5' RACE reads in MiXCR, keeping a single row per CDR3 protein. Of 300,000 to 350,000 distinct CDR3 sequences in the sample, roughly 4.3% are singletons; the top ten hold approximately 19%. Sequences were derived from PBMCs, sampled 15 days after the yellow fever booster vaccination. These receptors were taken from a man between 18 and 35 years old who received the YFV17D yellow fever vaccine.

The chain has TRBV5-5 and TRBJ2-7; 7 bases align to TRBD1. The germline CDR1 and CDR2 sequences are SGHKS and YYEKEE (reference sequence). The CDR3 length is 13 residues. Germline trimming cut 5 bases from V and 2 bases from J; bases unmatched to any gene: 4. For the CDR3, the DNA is TGTGCCAGCAGAAGACAGGGAACCTACGAGCAGTACTTC. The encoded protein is CASRRQGTYEQYF.

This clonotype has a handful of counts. The CDR3 DNA follows: TGTGCCAGCAGTCCTCCCGGGACAGGGTTCGGGGCCAACGTCCTGACTTTC. Its translation is CASSPPGTGFGANVLTF. The rearrangement joins TRBV12-3 or TRBV12-4 to TRBJ2-6; 9 bases are a match to TRBD1. J lost 4 bases, V lost 5 bases, and 9 bases had no gene match. The CDR3 loop spans 17 amino acids.

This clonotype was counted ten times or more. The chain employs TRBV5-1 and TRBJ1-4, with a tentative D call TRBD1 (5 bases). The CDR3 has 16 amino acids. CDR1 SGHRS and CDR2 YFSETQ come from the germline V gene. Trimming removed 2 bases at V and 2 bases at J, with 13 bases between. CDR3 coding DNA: TGCGCCAGCAGCTTATCAGGGAGGGGTACTAATGAAAAACTGTTTTTT. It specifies CASSLSGRGTNEKLFF.

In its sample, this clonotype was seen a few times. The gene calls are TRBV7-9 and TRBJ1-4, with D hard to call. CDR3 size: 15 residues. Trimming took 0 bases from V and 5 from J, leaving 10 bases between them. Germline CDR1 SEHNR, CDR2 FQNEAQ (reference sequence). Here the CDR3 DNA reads TGTGCCAGCAGCTTAGCGCAACAGATGAATGAAAAACTGTTTTTT. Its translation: CASSLAQQMNEKLFF.

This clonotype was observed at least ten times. This CDR3 is CSVEARTGQETQYF. In DNA form, the CDR3 reads TGCAGCGTTGAGGCTAGGACCGGACAAGAGACCCAGTACTTC. This chain links TRBV29-1 with TRBJ2-5; D gene ambiguous. V lost 3 bases and J 2 bases, leaving 13 bases between the germline ends. The CDR3 runs to 14 residues. Germline V lookup: CDR1 SQVTM, CDR2 ANQGSEA.

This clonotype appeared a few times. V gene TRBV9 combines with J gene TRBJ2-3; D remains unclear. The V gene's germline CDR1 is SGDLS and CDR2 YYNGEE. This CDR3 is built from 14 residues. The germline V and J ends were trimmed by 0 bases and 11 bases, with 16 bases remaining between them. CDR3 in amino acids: CASSVDPGSSGQYF. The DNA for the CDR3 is TGTGCCAGCAGCGTAGATCCCGGATCTTCCGGGCAGTATTTT. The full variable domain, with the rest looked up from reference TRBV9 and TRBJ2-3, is DSGVTQTPKHLITATGQRVTLRCSPRSGDLSVYWYQQSLDQGLQFLIQYYNGEERAKGNILERFSAQQFPDLHSELNLSSLELGDSALYFCASSVDPGSSGQYFGPGTRLTVL.

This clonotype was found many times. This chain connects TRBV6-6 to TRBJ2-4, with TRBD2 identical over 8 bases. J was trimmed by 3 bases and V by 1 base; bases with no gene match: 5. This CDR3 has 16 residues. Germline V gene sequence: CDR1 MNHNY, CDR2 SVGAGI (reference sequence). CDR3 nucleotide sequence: TGTGCCAGCAGTTACTACCGGGAGGGGCTCAAAAACATTCAGTACTTC. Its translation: CASSYYREGLKNIQYF.

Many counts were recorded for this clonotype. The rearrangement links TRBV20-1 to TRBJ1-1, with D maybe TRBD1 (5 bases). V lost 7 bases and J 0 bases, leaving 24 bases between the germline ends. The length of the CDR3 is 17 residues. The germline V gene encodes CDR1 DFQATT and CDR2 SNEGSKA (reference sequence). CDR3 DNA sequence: TGCAGTGTAGTGATAGCGGACACCGGGAGGATGAACACTGAAGCTTTCTTT. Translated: CSVVIADTGRMNTEAFF.

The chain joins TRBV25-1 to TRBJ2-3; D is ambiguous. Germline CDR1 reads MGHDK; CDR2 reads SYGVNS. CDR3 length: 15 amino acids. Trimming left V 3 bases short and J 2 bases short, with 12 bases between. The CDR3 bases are TGTGCCAGCAGTGAGAATGTCAGGTACACAGATACGCAGTATTTT. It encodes CASSENVRYTDTQYF.

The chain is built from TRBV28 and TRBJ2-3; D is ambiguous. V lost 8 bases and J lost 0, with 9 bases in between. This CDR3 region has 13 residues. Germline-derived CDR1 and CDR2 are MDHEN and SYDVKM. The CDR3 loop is CASLRISTDTQYF. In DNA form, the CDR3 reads TGTGCCAGCCTCCGCATTAGCACAGATACGCAGTATTTT.

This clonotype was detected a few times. CDR3 DNA sequence: TGTGCCAGCAGCAAACAGGGGGCTTATGGCTACACCTTC. It is translated as CASSKQGAYGYTF. The V call is TRBV21-1, the J call TRBJ1-2; no check of the table's D call, TRBD1, against the DNA was made. TRBV21-1 is classified as a pseudogene. This CDR3 has 13 residues.

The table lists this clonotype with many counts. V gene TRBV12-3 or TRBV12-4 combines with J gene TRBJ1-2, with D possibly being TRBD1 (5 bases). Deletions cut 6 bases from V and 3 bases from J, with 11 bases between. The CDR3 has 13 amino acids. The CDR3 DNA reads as TGTGCCAGCAGCCGGGGAGGGGACTATGGCTACACCTTC. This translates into CASSRGGDYGYTF.

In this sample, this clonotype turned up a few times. The CDR3 sequence is CASRPGQGGNTIYF. The CDR3 DNA follows: TGTGCCAGCAGGCCGGGACAGGGTGGAAACACCATATATTTT. This chain uses TRBV7-2 with TRBJ1-3; the match to TRBD1 covers 9 bases. CDR3 length: 14 residues. V shed 6 bases and J 3 bases; nucleotides not matched to a gene: 3. CDR1 is SGHTA, CDR2 FQGNSA, per germline. Full variable domain (remainder filled in from reference TRBV7-2 and TRBJ1-3): GAGVSQSPSNKVTEKGKDVELRCDPISGHTALYWYRQSLGQGLEFLIYFQGNSAPDKSGLPSDRFSAERTGGSVSTLTIQRTQQEDSAVYLCASRPGQGGNTIYFGEGSWLTVV.